This T cell receptor beta chain is drawn from a study of cytomegalovirus exposure and HLA in healthy donors. TCRdb keeps only in-frame clones here, not all; method: immunoSEQ multiplex PCR. Of about 79,000 clones listed, 93% are singletons. A note on this clone: Its specificity is not known.

CDR3 length: 16 residues. V dropped 5 bases and J dropped 8; count of bases not matched to a gene: 7. The germline V gene has CDR1 SGHTA and CDR2 FQGNSA. General study findings and limits: The study listed roughly 150 cytomegalovirus-associated TCR beta chains.

The sample consisted of PBMCs. This receptor was taken from a woman aged 25 to 39 in good health and CMV-seronegative. V and J are TRBV7-2 and TRBJ2-1, with TRBD2 matching over 15 bases. The CDR3: CASSLRTSGGAHEQFF. Written as DNA, the CDR3 is TGTGCCAGCAGCCTCCGGACTAGCGGGGGGGCCCATGAGCAGTTCTTC.